One sample yielded the 3 T cell receptor beta chains listed below, sequenced in a study of OX40 agonist ivuxolimab in advanced cancers. Measured with immunoSEQ multiplex PCR; TCRdb has only the in-frame clones, and not every one. The sample shows tens of thousands of clones, roughly 87% of them seen only once. Sequenced material: CD4+ or CD8+ T cells sorted from blood, taken in a trial of the OX40 agonist ivuxolimab. These receptor sequences come from an adult with an advanced solid tumor such as melanoma, head and neck, liver or kidney cancer.

The chain carries TRBV5-4 and TRBJ2-1, with no clear D. The CDR3 length is 13 residues. Per the germline V gene, CDR1 is SGHNT and CDR2 is YYREEE (reference sequence). The V end was cut by 8 bases, the J end by 6 bases, with 15 bases between. The CDR3 DNA reads as TGTGCCAGTAAGACGGCAGGAAGCAATGAGCAGTTCTTC. Translated: CASKTAGSNEQFF.

This clone was counted once. V and J are TRBV18 and TRBJ2-5, with D unclear. Germline assignment: CDR1 KGHSH and CDR2 LQKENI. Trimming removed 5 bases at V and 1 base at J, with 2 bases between. The CDR3 has 11 amino acids. The CDR3 DNA reads as TGTGCCAGCTCATCCCAAGAGACCCAGTACTTC. This sequence encodes CASSSQETQYF.

V is TRBV7-2 and J is TRBJ1-2; 7 bases line up with TRBD1. The CDR3 length is 16 residues. V was pared by 2 bases and J by 4 bases, with 10 bases of the junction left unmatched. The germline gives CDR1 SGHTA, CDR2 FQGNSA. Here the CDR3 reads CASSLQGNRGIYGYTF. DNA of the CDR3: TGTGCCAGCAGCTTACAAGGGAACAGGGGAATCTATGGCTACACCTTC.